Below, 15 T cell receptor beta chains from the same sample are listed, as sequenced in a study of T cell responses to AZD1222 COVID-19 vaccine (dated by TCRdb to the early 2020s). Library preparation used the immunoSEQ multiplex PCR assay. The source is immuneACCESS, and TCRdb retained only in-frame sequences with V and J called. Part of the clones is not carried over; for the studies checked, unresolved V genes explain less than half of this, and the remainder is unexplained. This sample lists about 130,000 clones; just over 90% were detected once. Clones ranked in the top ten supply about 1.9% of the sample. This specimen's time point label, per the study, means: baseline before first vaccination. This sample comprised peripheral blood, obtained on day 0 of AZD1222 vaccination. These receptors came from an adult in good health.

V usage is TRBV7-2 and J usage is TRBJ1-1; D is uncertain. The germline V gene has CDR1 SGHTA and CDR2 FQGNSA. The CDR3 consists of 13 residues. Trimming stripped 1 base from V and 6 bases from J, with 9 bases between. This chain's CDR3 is CASSLDSVAEAFF. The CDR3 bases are TGTGCCAGCAGCTTAGACTCCGTCGCTGAAGCTTTCTTT.

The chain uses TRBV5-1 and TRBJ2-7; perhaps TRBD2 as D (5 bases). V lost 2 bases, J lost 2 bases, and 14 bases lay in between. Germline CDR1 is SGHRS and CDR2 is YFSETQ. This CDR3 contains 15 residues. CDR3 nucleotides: TGCGCCAGCAGCTTTGTGGCGGGTAGTACCTACGAGCAGTACTTC. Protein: CASSFVAGSTYEQYF.

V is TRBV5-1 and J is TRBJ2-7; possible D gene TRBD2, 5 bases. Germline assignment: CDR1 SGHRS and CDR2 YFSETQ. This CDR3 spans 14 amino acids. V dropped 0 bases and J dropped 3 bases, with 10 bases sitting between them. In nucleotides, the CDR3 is TGCGCCAGCAGCTTGGGCTCGGGATACTACGAGCAGTACTTC. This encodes CASSLGSGYYEQYF.

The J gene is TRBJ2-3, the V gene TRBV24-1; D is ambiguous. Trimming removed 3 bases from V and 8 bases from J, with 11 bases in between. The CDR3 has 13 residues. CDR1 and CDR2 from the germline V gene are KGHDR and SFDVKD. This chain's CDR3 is CATSDASRGTQYF. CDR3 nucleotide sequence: TGTGCCACCAGTGATGCTAGTCGAGGTACGCAGTATTTT.

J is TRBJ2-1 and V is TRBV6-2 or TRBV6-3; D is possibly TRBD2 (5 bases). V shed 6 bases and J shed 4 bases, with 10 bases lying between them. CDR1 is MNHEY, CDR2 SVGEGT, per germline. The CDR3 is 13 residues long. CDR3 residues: CASSNDYYNEQFF. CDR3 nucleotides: TGTGCCAGCAGCAACGACTATTACAATGAGCAGTTCTTC.

CDR3 sequence (DNA): TGTGCCAGCATCCCCTACGCGGGGTCCTACGAGCAGTACTTC. It encodes CASIPYAGSYEQYF. The chain combines TRBV7-9 with TRBJ2-7; weak D call: TRBD2 (6 bases). V gave up 7 bases and J gave up 1 base, with 14 bases separating them. Germline V gene lookup returns CDR1 SEHNR and CDR2 FQNEAQ (reference sequence). The CDR3 is made up of 14 amino acids. The variable domain in full, with the rest retrieved from reference TRBV7-9 and TRBJ2-7, is DTGVSQNPRHKITKRGQNVTFRCDPISEHNRLYWYRQTLGQGPEFLTYFQNEAQLEKSRLLSDRFSAERPKGSFSTLEIQRTEQGDSAMYLCASIPYAGSYEQYFGPGTRLTVT.

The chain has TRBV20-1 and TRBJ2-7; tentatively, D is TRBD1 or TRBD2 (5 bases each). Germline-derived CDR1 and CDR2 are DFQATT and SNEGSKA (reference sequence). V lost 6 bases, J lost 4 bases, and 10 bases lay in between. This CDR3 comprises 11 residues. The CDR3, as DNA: TGCAGTGCGGGGGTTCGGTACGAGCAGTACTTC. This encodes CSAGVRYEQYF.

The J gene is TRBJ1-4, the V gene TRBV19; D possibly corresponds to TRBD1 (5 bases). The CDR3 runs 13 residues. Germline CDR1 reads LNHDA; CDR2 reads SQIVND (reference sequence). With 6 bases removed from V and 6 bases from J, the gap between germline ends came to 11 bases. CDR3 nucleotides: TGTGCCAGTAGCCGGAGGGGTGATGAAAAACTGTTTTTT. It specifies CASSRRGDEKLFF.

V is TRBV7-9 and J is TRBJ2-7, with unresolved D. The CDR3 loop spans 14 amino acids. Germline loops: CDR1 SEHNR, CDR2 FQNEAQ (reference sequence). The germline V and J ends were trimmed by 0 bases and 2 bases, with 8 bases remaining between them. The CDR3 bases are TGTGCCAGCAGCTTAGCGGCCCAGACCTACGAGCAGTACTTC. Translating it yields CASSLAAQTYEQYF.

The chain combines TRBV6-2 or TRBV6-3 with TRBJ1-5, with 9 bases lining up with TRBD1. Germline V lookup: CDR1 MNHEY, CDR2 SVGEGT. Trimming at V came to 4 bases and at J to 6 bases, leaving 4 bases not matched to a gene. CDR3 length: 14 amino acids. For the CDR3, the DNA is TGTGCCAGCAGTTTGGGACAGGGAGTTCAGCCCCAGCATTTT. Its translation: CASSLGQGVQPQHF.

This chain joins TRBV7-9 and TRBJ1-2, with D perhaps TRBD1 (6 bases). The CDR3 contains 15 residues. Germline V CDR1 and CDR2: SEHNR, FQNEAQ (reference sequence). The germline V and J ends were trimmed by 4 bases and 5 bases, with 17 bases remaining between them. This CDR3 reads CASSSLTGWGYGYTF. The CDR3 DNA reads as TGTGCCAGCAGCTCATTGACAGGCTGGGGATATGGCTACACCTTC. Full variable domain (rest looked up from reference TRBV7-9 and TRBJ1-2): DTGVSQNPRHKITKRGQNVTFRCDPISEHNRLYWYRQTLGQGPEFLTYFQNEAQLEKSRLLSDRFSAERPKGSFSTLEIQRTEQGDSAMYLCASSSLTGWGYGYTFGSGTRLTVV.

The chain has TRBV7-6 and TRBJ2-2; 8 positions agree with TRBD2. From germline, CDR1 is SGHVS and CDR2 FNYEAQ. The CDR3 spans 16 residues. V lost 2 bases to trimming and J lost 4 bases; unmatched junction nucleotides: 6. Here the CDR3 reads CASSLSASGFTGELFF. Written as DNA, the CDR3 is TGTGCCAGCAGCTTATCTGCTAGCGGGTTCACCGGGGAGCTGTTTTTT.

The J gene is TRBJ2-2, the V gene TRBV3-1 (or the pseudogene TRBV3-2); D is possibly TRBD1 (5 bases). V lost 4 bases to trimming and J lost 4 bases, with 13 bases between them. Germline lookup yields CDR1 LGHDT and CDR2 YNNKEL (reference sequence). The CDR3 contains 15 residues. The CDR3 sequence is CASSRRFGATGELFF. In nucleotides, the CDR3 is TGTGCCAGCAGCCGTCGTTTTGGGGCCACCGGGGAGCTGTTTTTT.

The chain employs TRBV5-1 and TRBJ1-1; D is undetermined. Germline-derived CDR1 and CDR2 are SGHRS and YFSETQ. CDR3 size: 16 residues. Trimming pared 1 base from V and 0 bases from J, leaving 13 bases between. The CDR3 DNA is TGCGCCAGCAGCTTGTGGATCCGGACCATGAACACTGAAGCTTTCTTT. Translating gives CASSLWIRTMNTEAFF.

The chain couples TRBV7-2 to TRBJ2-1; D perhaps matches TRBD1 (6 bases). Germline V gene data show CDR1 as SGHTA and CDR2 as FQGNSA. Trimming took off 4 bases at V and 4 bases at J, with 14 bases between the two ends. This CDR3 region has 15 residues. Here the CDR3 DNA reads TGTGCCAGCAGCTCGTCGGACAGCCGTTACAATGAGCAGTTCTTC. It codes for CASSSSDSRYNEQFF.